Listed here are 19 T cell receptor beta chains from one sample, sequenced in a study of blood T cells in healthy people across ages. Primed by a sample-barcoded 5' primer and a J-beta primer mix, a second PCR proceeded for roughly 7 to 12 cycles. TCRdb re-called the 5' RACE reads with MiXCR, one entry per CDR3 protein. Here the sample spans approximately 490,000 distinct CDR3 sequences, 24% being singletons. These records were also assigned to another study, of T cells of mothers and their children.

Sequencing used blood. The receptors were gathered from a boy aged 10-17 years in good health.

A remark on this clonotype: The junction shows a germline mismatch at one end, possibly a read error. The rearrangement uses TRBV20-1 and TRBJ2-1; TRBD2 aligns across 7 bases. The germline V gene encodes CDR1 DFQATT and CDR2 SNEGSKA (reference sequence). CDR3 size: 16 residues. The CDR3 loop reads CSARDLRSGKVNGQFF. In DNA form, the CDR3 reads TGCAGTGCTAGAGATTTAAGGAGCGGGAAGGTTAATGGGCAGTTCTTC.

The CDR3 DNA sequence: TGCAGTGCTAGAGTACCGGGTCTTTCTAGCAATCAGCCCCAGCATTTT. Residues: CSARVPGLSSNQPQHF. The chain recombines TRBV20-1 with TRBJ1-5; no firm D call. The CDR3 runs 16 residues. Trimming shortened V by 1 base and J by 0 bases, and 13 bases separated the two germline ends. Germline V CDR1 and CDR2: DFQATT, SNEGSKA (reference sequence).

The table lists this clonotype with a few counts. The gene calls are TRBV4-3 and TRBJ2-1; a possible D gene is TRBD2 (6 bases). V was clipped by 1 base and J by 0 bases, with 16 bases between them. The CDR3 consists of 18 residues. Looked up from germline, CDR1 is LGHNA and CDR2 is YSLEER. The CDR3 is CASSQVPFRGSSYNEQFF. In DNA, the CDR3 is TGCGCCAGCAGCCAAGTACCATTTCGGGGGAGCTCCTACAATGAGCAGTTCTTC.

This clonotype was counted between two and nine times. The chain combines TRBV6-2 or TRBV6-3 with TRBJ1-1; D gene unclear. The CDR3 has 13 residues. Germline loops: CDR1 MNHEY, CDR2 SVGEGT. Trimming cost V 5 bases and J 3 bases, with 10 bases left between them. The CDR3 spells CASSPQDYTEAFF. CDR3 in DNA: TGTGCCAGCAGTCCTCAAGATTACACTGAAGCTTTCTTT.

Ten or more counts support this clonotype. The chain recombines TRBV7-9 with TRBJ2-5, with D tentatively TRBD2 (6 bases). This CDR3 has 15 residues. V lost 2 bases to trimming and J lost 1 base, with 11 bases between them. CDR1 is SEHNR and CDR2 is FQNEAQ in the germline V gene (reference sequence). CDR3 DNA: TGTGCCAGCAGCTTAAGGTCGGGACTCCAAGAGACCCAGTACTTC. This sequence encodes CASSLRSGLQETQYF.

The J gene is TRBJ2-5, the V gene TRBV28; tentative D call: TRBD2 (5 bases). Judging by the DNA end, TRBJ2-7 fits better; the J call may be wrong. This CDR3 is 12 amino acids long. CDR1 is MDHEN and CDR2 is SYDVKM in the germline V gene. The DNA for the CDR3 is TGTGCCAGCGGTAGAGGGCCCCACGAGCAGTACTTC. It is translated as CASGRGPHEQYF.

J is TRBJ1-2 and V is TRBV12-3 or TRBV12-4; D remains unclear. This CDR3 contains 13 residues. Deletions cut 2 bases from V and 4 bases from J, with 8 bases between. CDR3 sequence reads: CASSLTPSYGYTF. The CDR3 coding sequence is TGTGCCAGCAGTTTAACCCCGAGCTATGGCTACACCTTC.

The rearrangement links TRBV27 to TRBJ2-5; tentatively, D is TRBD1 (6 bases). V was pared by 6 bases and J by 1 base, with 15 bases between. Germline CDR1 is MNHEY and CDR2 is SMNVEV (reference sequence). The CDR3 consists of 15 residues. CDR3 region: CASSPYREFQETQYF. CDR3 nucleotide sequence: TGTGCCAGCAGCCCATACAGGGAATTCCAAGAGACCCAGTACTTC.

The V gene is TRBV6-6, the J gene TRBJ1-4; 9 bases are a match to TRBD1. The CDR3 runs to 14 residues. Germline V CDR1 and CDR2: MNHNY, SVGAGI (reference sequence). Trimming cost V 2 bases and J 7 bases; bases outside gene matches: 2. As DNA, the CDR3 is TGTGCCAGCAGTTACCCGGACAGGGGTGAAAAACTGTTTTTT. This gives the protein CASSYPDRGEKLFF.

This sequence joins TRBV4-1 and TRBJ2-4, with D unresolved. V shed 1 base and J shed 4 bases, with 17 bases lying between them. Germline V lookup: CDR1 MGHRA, CDR2 YSYEKL. This CDR3 is built from 17 residues. CDR3 in DNA: TGCGCCAGCAGCCAAGGCCCTGCGAGGAACCTTAAAAACATTCAGTACTTC. This gives the protein CASSQGPARNLKNIQYF.

The chain combines TRBV5-1 with TRBJ1-1; possibly TRBD1 for D (5 bases). Trimming stripped 4 bases from V and 0 bases from J, with 19 bases between. The CDR3 has 17 residues. Germline lookup yields CDR1 SGHRS and CDR2 YFSETQ. The DNA of the CDR3 is TGCGCCAGCAGCCCCTGGGACGGATCCTCGATGAACACTGAAGCTTTCTTT. The encoded protein is CASSPWDGSSMNTEAFF.

This chain connects TRBV5-1 to TRBJ1-2; weak D call: TRBD1 (6 bases). Germline lookup yields CDR1 SGHRS and CDR2 YFSETQ. Trimming took off 5 bases at V and 0 bases at J, with 14 bases between the two ends. CDR3 length: 15 residues. The CDR3 bases are TGCGCCAGCAGAAAAGAAACAGGGACTAACTATGGCTACACCTTC. Translated: CASRKETGTNYGYTF.

The DNA for the CDR3 is TGTGCCAGCAGCCCCCGGACAGGGGAAGTAGAGACCCAGTACTTC. It encodes CASSPRTGEVETQYF. The chain has TRBV7-9 and TRBJ2-5, with 9 bases lining up with TRBD1. The CDR3 is 15 residues long. The V gene's germline CDR1 is SEHNR and CDR2 FQNEAQ (reference sequence). V dropped 5 bases and J dropped 4; count of bases not matched to a gene: 8.

The V and J genes are TRBV19 and TRBJ2-2; D not resolved. Trimming removed 3 bases at V and 6 bases at J, with 8 bases between. The CDR3 is 13 residues long. Germline CDR1 reads LNHDA; CDR2 reads SQIVND (reference sequence). The CDR3 DNA follows: TGTGCCAGTAGTATGGGGTGGGCCGGGGAGCTGTTTTTT. This codes for CASSMGWAGELFF.

Details on this clonotype: The junction differs from germline at one of its ends, possibly a read error. The chain couples TRBV7-2 to TRBJ2-1, with 9 bases identical to TRBD2. The CDR3 is made up of 16 amino acids. Per the germline V gene, CDR1 is SGHTA and CDR2 is FQGNSA. As DNA, the CDR3 is TGTGTCAGCAGCTTGACTATGGGACTAGCTAACAATGAGCAGTTCTTC. This encodes CVSSLTMGLANNEQFF. The full variable domain, its missing parts supplied by reference TRBV7-2 and TRBJ2-1, is GAGVSQSPSNKVTEKGKDVELRCDPISGHTALYWYRQSLGQGLEFLIYFQGNSAPDKSGLPSDRFSAERTGGSVSTLTIQRTQQEDSAVYLCVSSLTMGLANNEQFFGPGTRLTVL.

In this sample, this clonotype turned up many times. The chain couples TRBV20-1 to TRBJ1-4, with 7 bases fitting TRBD1. From germline, CDR1 is DFQATT and CDR2 SNEGSKA (reference sequence). Losses at the gene ends were 6 bases for V and 4 bases for J; bases not matched to a gene: 8. This CDR3 spans 14 amino acids. CDR3 DNA sequence: TGCAGTGCACCGACAGGGACCCTTAATGAAAAACTGTTTTTT. This encodes CSAPTGTLNEKLFF.

Regarding this clonotype: The junction and the germline gene differ at one end; a read error may be behind it. This rearrangement joins TRBV24-1 to TRBJ2-3, with D possibly TRBD2 on 6 matching bases. Germline-derived CDR1 and CDR2 are KGHDR and SFDVKD. This CDR3 is 18 amino acids long. As DNA, the CDR3 is TGTGCCACCGGTGATCCGGCGGCTTCAGCGGGCTTCCCAGATACGCAGTATTTT. This codes for CATGDPAASAGFPDTQYF.

V is TRBV7-9 and J is TRBJ2-3; a weak D match, TRBD2 (6 bases). The germline V and J ends were trimmed by 2 bases and 2 bases, with 14 bases remaining between them. Germline V gene lookup returns CDR1 SEHNR and CDR2 FQNEAQ (reference sequence). This CDR3 has 16 residues. This CDR3 reads CASSLRLASFTDTQYF. DNA of the CDR3: TGTGCCAGCAGCTTAAGGCTAGCGAGCTTCACAGATACGCAGTATTTT.

The chain is built from TRBV5-1 and TRBJ2-3; 7 positions match TRBD2. With V trimmed by 4 bases and J by 5 bases, 7 bases remained unmatched. This CDR3 spans 14 amino acids. Germline values: CDR1 SGHRS, CDR2 YFSETQ. CDR3 in DNA: TGCGCCAGCAGCCAGGGACCGGGAGGAGATACGCAGTATTTT. Protein sequence: CASSQGPGGDTQYF.